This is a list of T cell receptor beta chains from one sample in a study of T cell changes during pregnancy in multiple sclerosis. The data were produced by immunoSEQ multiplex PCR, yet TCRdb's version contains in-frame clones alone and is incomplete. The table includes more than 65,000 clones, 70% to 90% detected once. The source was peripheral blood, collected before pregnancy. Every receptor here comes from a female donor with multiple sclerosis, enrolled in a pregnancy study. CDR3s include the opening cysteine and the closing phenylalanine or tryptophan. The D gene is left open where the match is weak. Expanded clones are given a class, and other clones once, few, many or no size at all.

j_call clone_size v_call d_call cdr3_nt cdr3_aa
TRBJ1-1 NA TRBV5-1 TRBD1 TGCGCCAGCAGCTTTTCGGCCCCTAGGACAGGGGAAGCTTTCTTT CASSFSAPRTGEAFF
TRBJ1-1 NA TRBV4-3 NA TGCGCCAGCAGCCAATTGGGCAAGAACACTGAAGCTTTCTTT CASSQLGKNTEAFF
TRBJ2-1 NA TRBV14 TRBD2 TGTGCCAGCAGCCAAGCCGGGACTAGCGGGAGGGGCAGGGGGCAGTTCTTC CASSQAGTSGRGRGQFF
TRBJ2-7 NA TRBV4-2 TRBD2 TGTGCCAGCAGCCAAGAGTTCCTAGCGGGAGGACTACCTACCTACGAGCAGTACTTC CASSQEFLAGGLPTYEQYF
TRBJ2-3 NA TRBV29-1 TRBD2 TGCAGCGCCTGGACTAGCGGGAGGGATACGCAGTATTTT CSAWTSGRDTQYF
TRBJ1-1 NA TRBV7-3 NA TGTGCCAGCAGCTTAGAGATAGACAGTGAAGCTTTCTTT CASSLEIDSEAFF
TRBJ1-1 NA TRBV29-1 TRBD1 TGCAGCGTTGAAACGTTGGACAGGGGGTACACTGAAGCTTTCTTT CSVETLDRGYTEAFF
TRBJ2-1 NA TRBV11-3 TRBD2 TGTGCCAGCAGCTTAGACGGGACTAGTCACAATGAGCAGTTCTTC CASSLDGTSHNEQFF
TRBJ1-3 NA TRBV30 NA TGTGCCTGGAGTGTACCCCCACAAGGAAACACCATATATTTT CAWSVPPQGNTIYF
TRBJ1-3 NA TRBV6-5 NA TGTGCCAGCAGTTCTGTCTCTGGAAACACCATATATTTT CASSSVSGNTIYF
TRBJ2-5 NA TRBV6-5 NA TGTGCCAGCAGACCCAGCGGGACATCTCAAGAGACCCAGTACTTC CASRPSGTSQETQYF
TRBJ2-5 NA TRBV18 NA TGTGCCAGCTCACCAGGCTGGCAGACCCAGTACTTC CASSPGWQTQYF
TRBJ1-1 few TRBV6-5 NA TGTGCCAGCAGTTTACGTCGCGACACTGAAGCTTTCTTT CASSLRRDTEAFF
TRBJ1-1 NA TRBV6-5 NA TGTGCCAGCAGCTCCTTTGCAGGGGCGAACACTGAAGCTTTCTTT CASSSFAGANTEAFF
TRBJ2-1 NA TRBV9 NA TGTGCCAGCAGCGATGGGACTCCAGGTGAGCAGTTCTTC CASSDGTPGEQFF
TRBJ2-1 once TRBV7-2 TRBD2 TGTGCCAGCAGCGTTAGCGGGGGGGACTACAATGAGCAGTTCTTC CASSVSGGDYNEQFF
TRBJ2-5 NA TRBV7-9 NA TGTGCCAGCAGCGGGGGGGCCGGGGAAGAGACCCAGTACTTC CASSGGAGEETQYF
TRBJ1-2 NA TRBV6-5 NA TGTGCCAGCGGTGGAGTCTATGGCTACACCTTC CASGGVYGYTF
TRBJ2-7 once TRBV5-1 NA TGCGCCAGCAGCTTGGTTCCCGGGGACGAGCAGTACTTC CASSLVPGDEQYF
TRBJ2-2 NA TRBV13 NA TGTGCCAGCAGCTTGTACCGGGTCGCGAACACCGGGGAGCTGTTTTTT CASSLYRVANTGELFF
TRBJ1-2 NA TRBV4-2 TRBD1 TGTGCCAGCAGTTCGGGACAGGGGGCCGGTGGCTACACCTTC CASSSGQGAGGYTF
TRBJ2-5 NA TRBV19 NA TGTGCCAGTGGCGACTTCCTCCAAGAGACCCAGTACTTC CASGDFLQETQYF
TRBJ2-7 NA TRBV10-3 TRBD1 TGTGCCATCAGTGACCGGGACAGGACCTACGAGCAGTACTTC CAISDRDRTYEQYF
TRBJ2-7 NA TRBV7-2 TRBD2 TGTGCCAGCAGTCCCAGCGGGAGTATCCACGAGCAGTACTTC CASSPSGSIHEQYF
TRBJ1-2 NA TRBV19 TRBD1 TGTGCCAGTAGTCCGTGGGACAGGGGAGGCTATGGCTACACCTTC CASSPWDRGGYGYTF
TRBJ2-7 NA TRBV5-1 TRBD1 TGCGCCAGCAGCTTGGGATGGACAGGGGCCTACGAGCAGTACTTC CASSLGWTGAYEQYF
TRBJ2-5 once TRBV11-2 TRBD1 TGTGCCAGCAGCTTAGGAGGACAGGGCGGAGAGACCCAGTACTTC CASSLGGQGGETQYF
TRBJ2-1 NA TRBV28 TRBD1 TGTGCCAGCAGTACCGGACAGGGGGGCAATGAGCAGTTCTTC CASSTGQGGNEQFF
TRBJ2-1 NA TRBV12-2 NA TGTGCAAGTCGCTTAGAACCCACTAGCGGGAGTTTGGATGAGCAGTTCTTC CASRLEPTSGSLDEQFF
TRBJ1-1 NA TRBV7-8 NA TGTGCCTCGGGGGGGACTGAAGCTTTCTTT CASGGTEAFF
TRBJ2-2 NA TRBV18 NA TGTGCCAGCTCACCCATAGGAGTCACCAGCGGGGAGCTGTTTTTT CASSPIGVTSGELFF
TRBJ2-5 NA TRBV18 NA TGTGCCAGCTCACCGGGCGAGACCCAGTACTTC CASSPGETQYF
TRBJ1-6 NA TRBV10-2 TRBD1 TGCGCCAGCAGTGAGTCGGGTGGGACAGGGGGTTCACCCCTCCACTTT CASSESGGTGGSPLHF
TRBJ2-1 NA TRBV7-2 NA TGTGCCAGCAGCACTCACAGGAATGAGCAGTTCTTC CASSTHRNEQFF
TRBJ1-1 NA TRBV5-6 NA TGTGCCAGCAGCTTGGGAGGGAACACTGAAGCTTTCTTT CASSLGGNTEAFF
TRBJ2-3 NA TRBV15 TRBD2 TGTGCCACCAGCCGTGGGACTAGTGGGGGGGATACGCAGTATTTT CATSRGTSGGDTQYF
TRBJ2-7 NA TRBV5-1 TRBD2 TGCGCCAGCAGCTTCTTAGCGGGAGATTACGAGCAGTACTTC CASSFLAGDYEQYF
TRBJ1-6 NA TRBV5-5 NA TGTGCCAGCAGCTTAGTGGACAGTTACTCCTATAATTCACCCCTCCACTTT CASSLVDSYSYNSPLHF
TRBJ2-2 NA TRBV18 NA TGTGCCAGTTCCCGCGTCGCGGGGAACACCGGGGAGCTGTTTTTT CASSRVAGNTGELFF
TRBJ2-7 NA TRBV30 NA TGTGCCTGGAGTGTACCAGGGTTGGTAAGCTACGAGCAGTACTTC CAWSVPGLVSYEQYF